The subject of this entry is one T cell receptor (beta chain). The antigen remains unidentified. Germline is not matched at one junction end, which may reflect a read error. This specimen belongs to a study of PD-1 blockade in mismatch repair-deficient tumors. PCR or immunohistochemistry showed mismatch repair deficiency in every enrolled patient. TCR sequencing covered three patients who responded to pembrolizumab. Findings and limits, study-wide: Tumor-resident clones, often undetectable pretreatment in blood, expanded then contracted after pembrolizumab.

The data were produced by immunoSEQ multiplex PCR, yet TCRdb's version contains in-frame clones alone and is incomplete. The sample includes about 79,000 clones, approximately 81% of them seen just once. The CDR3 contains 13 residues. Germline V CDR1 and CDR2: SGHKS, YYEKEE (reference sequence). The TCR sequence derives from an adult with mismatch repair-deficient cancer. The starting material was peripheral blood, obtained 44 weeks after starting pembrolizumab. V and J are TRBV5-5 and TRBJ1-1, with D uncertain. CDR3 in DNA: TGTGCCAGCAGCTTGCGGGCGAACATTGAAGCTTTCTTT. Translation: CASSLRANIEAFF.